This T cell receptor (beta chain) derives from a study of blood T cells in healthy people across ages. The germline gives CDR1 SGHRS, CDR2 YFSETQ. The CDR3 is made up of 14 amino acids. A second PCR, run for roughly 7 to 11 cycles, used a sample-barcoded 5' primer plus a J-beta primer mix. TCRdb re-derived calls from the 5' RACE reads in MiXCR, one entry per CDR3 protein. The table includes about 1.7 million distinct CDR3 sequences, 25% to 30% detected once. This clonotype was counted many times. This rearrangement joins TRBV5-1 to TRBJ2-5; the D gene is possibly TRBD1 (6 bases). The end of the DNA aligns better with TRBJ2-7, so the J call may be wrong. This TCR derives from a woman aged 25 to 45 in good health. The specimen sequenced was blood. CDR3 nucleotide sequence: TGCGCCAGCAGCTCGGACAGTGGGGAACTCGAGCAGTACTTC. This sequence encodes CASSSDSGELEQYF.